The 24 T cell receptor beta chains below all came from one sample that was sequenced in a study of blood T cells in healthy people across ages. Sample-barcoded 5' priming and a J-beta primer mix drove a second PCR of roughly 7 to 11 cycles. TCRdb redid the calling of the 5' RACE reads with MiXCR, one entry per CDR3 protein. There are about 1.5 million distinct CDR3 sequences in the sample; roughly 43% occur only once, and around 4% lies in the top ten. The source material was blood. These receptors all come from a woman between 18 and 29 years old in good health.

The chain combines TRBV12-3 or TRBV12-4 with TRBJ2-1; 8 bases match TRBD2. The CDR3 has 15 residues. J lost 4 bases, V lost 4 bases, and 6 bases had no gene match. The CDR3 reads CASSWDRGGYNEQFF. The CDR3 bases are TGTGCCAGCAGTTGGGACCGGGGGGGATACAATGAGCAGTTCTTC.

V gene TRBV4-3 combines with J gene TRBJ2-5, with 8 nucleotides matching TRBD1. The CDR3 is made up of 15 amino acids. Trimming took 1 base from V and 5 from J; bases not matched to a gene: 6. Germline CDR1 is LGHNA and CDR2 is YSLEER. CDR3 in amino acids: CASSQGTGILETQYF. The CDR3 DNA reads TGCGCCAGCAGCCAAGGGACAGGGATATTGGAGACCCAGTACTTC.

The chain links TRBV29-1 to TRBJ2-5; 8 nucleotides match TRBD1. The J call could be wrong; TRBJ2-7 is a better fit for the DNA end. Germline CDR1 and CDR2: SQVTM and ANQGSEA. The CDR3 has 14 amino acids. The CDR3 DNA reads as TGCAGCGTTGGACGAGGGACAGGATTTTACGAGCAGTACTTC. It is translated as CSVGRGTGFYEQYF.

The V gene is TRBV2, the J gene TRBJ2-3; maybe TRBD2 (5 bases). The germline V and J ends were trimmed by 9 bases and 4 bases, with 14 bases remaining between them. This CDR3 comprises 13 residues. Germline CDR1 reads SNHLY; CDR2 reads FYNNEI. The CDR3 DNA follows: TGTGCCAGGTCCGCGGGTCGGGCAGATACGCAGTATTTT. The encoded protein is CARSAGRADTQYF.

This clonotype has only a few counts. The genes are TRBV20-1 and TRBJ1-1; D is undetermined. V lost 3 bases and J lost 3, with 8 bases in between. Germline lookup yields CDR1 DFQATT and CDR2 SNEGSKA (reference sequence). The CDR3 totals 12 residues. CDR3 sequence reads: CSASRIDTEAFF. The CDR3 nucleotides are TGCAGTGCTAGTCGGATAGACACTGAAGCTTTCTTT.

This clonotype showed up just a few times. V and J are TRBV27 and TRBJ1-1; 11 bases line up with TRBD1. The CDR3 sequence is 17 residues long. The V segment lost 5 bases and the J segment 6 bases; nucleotides outside the gene matches: 14. Germline V CDR1 and CDR2: MNHEY, SMNVEV (reference sequence). This chain's CDR3 is CASSRRTGGLPSPEAFF. The CDR3 region has the DNA TGTGCCAGCAGTCGCAGGACAGGGGGCCTCCCGTCTCCTGAAGCTTTCTTT.

This chain uses TRBV30 with TRBJ2-2; no firm D call. There are 13 residues in the CDR3. The ends were cut back, 0 bases at V and 1 base at J, with 3 bases in the middle. CDR1 and CDR2 (germline): GTSNPN, SVGIG (reference sequence). The CDR3, as DNA: TGTGCCTGGAGTGTCTGGAACACCGGGGAGCTGTTTTTT. Residues: CAWSVWNTGELFF.

The count of this clonotype is one. The rearrangement links TRBV6-1 to TRBJ2-1; D is perhaps TRBD2 (6 bases). The CDR3 contains 16 residues. CDR1 and CDR2 (germline): MNHNS, SASEGT. Trimming took off 4 bases at V and 6 bases at J, with 19 bases between the two ends. As DNA, the CDR3 is TGTGCCAGCAGTGTCGGAGGGACCTCTCACTGCAATGAGCAGTTCTTC. Its protein is CASSVGGTSHCNEQFF.

The J gene is TRBJ2-1, the V gene TRBV6-1; 8 bases map to TRBD2. The V gene's germline CDR1 is MNHNS and CDR2 SASEGT. This CDR3 region has 17 residues. V shed 2 bases and J 6 bases; nucleotides not matched to a gene: 12. The CDR3 loop is CASSEKRRTGGINEQFF. The CDR3 DNA sequence: TGTGCCAGCAGTGAAAAGCGGAGGACGGGGGGGATCAATGAGCAGTTCTTC.

This chain connects TRBV29-1 to TRBJ1-2, with D perhaps TRBD1 (5 bases). Germline CDR1 reads SQVTM; CDR2 reads ANQGSEA. Trimming stripped 7 bases from V and 6 bases from J, with 18 bases between. CDR3 length: 13 amino acids. CDR3 coding DNA: TGCAGCGCCGGGGCCGGGGAACGGGATGGCTACACCTTC. Translated, it gives CSAGAGERDGYTF.

This chain connects TRBV6-5 to TRBJ2-7; 9 bases are shared with TRBD2. The germline V gene encodes CDR1 MNHEY and CDR2 SVGAGI. The CDR3 is 11 amino acids. CDR3: CVGAGGYEQYF. In DNA, the CDR3 is TGTGTAGGAGCGGGAGGCTACGAGCAGTACTTC.

The chain links TRBV20-1 to TRBJ2-4; D unclear. TRBJ2-7 matches the DNA end more closely, so the J call is doubtful. This CDR3 has 14 residues. Looked up from germline, CDR1 is DFQATT and CDR2 is SNEGSKA (reference sequence). CDR3: CSTFEVAAQYEQYF. The CDR3 DNA reads as TGCAGTACATTCGAGGTTGCGGCACAATACGAGCAGTACTTC.

In this sample, this clonotype turned up a few times. This chain connects TRBV3-1 to TRBJ2-5, with TRBD1 matching 9 bases. V gave up 4 bases and J gave up 2 bases; unmatched junction bases: 14. The CDR3 loop spans 18 amino acids. Per the germline V gene, CDR1 is LGHDT and CDR2 is YNNKEL (reference sequence). CDR3 DNA: TGTGCCAGCAGCCCCCGGGACAGGGATCCGACAATTCAAGAGACCCAGTACTTC. Protein product: CASSPRDRDPTIQETQYF.

The gene calls are TRBV7-2 and TRBJ2-1; TRBD2 might be the D (7 bases). CDR1 and CDR2 from the germline V gene are SGHTA and FQGNSA. V was clipped by 2 bases and J by 13 bases, with 24 bases between them. This CDR3 contains 16 residues. In DNA, the CDR3 is TGTGCCAGCAGCTTAACTCGGGCGGGGGCAGGAGAGACCCAGTTCTTC. It codes for CASSLTRAGAGETQFF.

Note on this clonotype: A much larger clone sits a single nucleotide away, making a read error possible. This chain links TRBV7-2 with TRBJ2-1, with D uncertain. V lost 7 bases, J lost 5 bases, and 18 bases lay in between. There are 15 residues in the CDR3. Germline V gene sequence: CDR1 SGHTA, CDR2 FQGNSA. CDR3 coding DNA: TGTGCCAGCATCCCTAGTAGGGAAATGCACAATGAGCAGTTCTTC. This gives the protein CASIPSREMHNEQFF.

The gene calls are TRBV27 and TRBJ1-2, with TRBD1 identical over 8 bases. Trimming removed 6 bases from V and 8 bases from J; junction bases left unmatched: 11. Germline CDR1 MNHEY, CDR2 SMNVEV (reference sequence). The length of the CDR3 is 14 residues. The chain's CDR3 is CASSPSDRVHGYTF. The CDR3 DNA reads as TGTGCCAGCAGCCCTTCGGACAGGGTTCACGGCTACACCTTC.

Worth noting for this clonotype: A junction end diverges from the germline sequence, so it may reflect a read error. This chain connects TRBV28 to TRBJ2-1, with no clear D. CDR3 length: 11 residues. From germline, CDR1 is MDHEN and CDR2 SYDVKM. The CDR3 reads CVSRAIGQQFF. The CDR3 bases are TGTGTCAGCAGAGCGATTGGACAGCAGTTCTTC. The full variable domain, rest sourced from reference TRBV28 and TRBJ2-1, is DVKVTQSSRYLVKRTGEKVFLECVQDMDHENMFWYRQDPGLGLRLIYFSYDVKMKEKGDIPEGYSVSREKKERFSLILESASTNQTSMYLCVSRAIGQQFFGPGTRLTVL.

The chain combines TRBV7-2 with TRBJ2-7; D is possibly TRBD1 or TRBD2 (6 bases each). Trimming pared 2 bases from V and 9 bases from J, leaving 14 bases between. CDR3 length equals 13 residues. Germline-derived CDR1 and CDR2 are SGHTA and FQGNSA. For the CDR3, the DNA is TGTGCCAGCAGCTTAAATAGGGGGAGGTCGCAGTACTTC. Translation: CASSLNRGRSQYF.

The rearrangement links TRBV27 to TRBJ2-5, with a weak D call TRBD1 (6 bases). CDR1 MNHEY and CDR2 SMNVEV come from the germline V gene (reference sequence). Trimming left V 5 bases short and J 2 bases short, with 12 bases between. The CDR3 consists of 14 residues. The CDR3 sequence: CASSAPGTQETQYF. The CDR3 nucleotides read TGTGCCAGCAGTGCGCCAGGGACACAAGAGACCCAGTACTTC.

The V gene is TRBV5-1, the J gene TRBJ2-3; no clear D gene. The germline V gene encodes CDR1 SGHRS and CDR2 YFSETQ. The CDR3 consists of 14 residues. Trimming left V 5 bases short and J 6 bases short, with 16 bases between. The DNA for the CDR3 is TGCGCCAGCAGTTTAACGATCGGAGAGGATACGCAGTATTTT. It translates to CASSLTIGEDTQYF.

This CDR3 reads CASSFLRHDGNGGYTF. The CDR3 nucleotides read TGTGCCAGCAGCTTCCTAAGGCACGATGGGAATGGTGGCTACACCTTC. This chain uses TRBV7-9 with TRBJ1-2; no reliable D call. The CDR3 consists of 16 residues. The V end lost 3 bases, the J end lost 7 bases, and 21 bases lay between the germline ends. Germline V lookup: CDR1 SEHNR, CDR2 FQNEAQ (reference sequence).

This chain connects TRBV12-3 or TRBV12-4 to TRBJ2-1; 11 bases agree with TRBD2. This CDR3 comprises 17 residues. V dropped 6 bases and J dropped 2; count of bases not matched to a gene: 9. The CDR3 coding sequence is TGTGCCAGCAGAACCCATAGCGGGGGGGCGGCCTACAATGAGCAGTTCTTC. Its protein product is CASRTHSGGAAYNEQFF.

The chain recombines TRBV6-2 or TRBV6-3 with TRBJ2-1, with 10 bases matching TRBD2. V gave up 6 bases and J gave up 4 bases; unmatched junction bases: 12. This CDR3 comprises 17 residues. Germline V gene lookup returns CDR1 MNHEY and CDR2 SVGEGT. This chain's CDR3 is CASSPWLAGVHYNEQFF. In DNA form, the CDR3 reads TGTGCCAGCAGCCCTTGGCTAGCGGGAGTGCATTACAATGAGCAGTTCTTC.

V gene TRBV11-2 combines with J gene TRBJ1-2; 7 nucleotides agree with TRBD1. The germline V gene has CDR1 SGHAT and CDR2 FQNNGV. This CDR3 spans 13 amino acids. J lost 7 bases, V lost 4 bases, and 6 bases had no gene match. Here the CDR3 DNA reads TGTGCCAGCAGCTCACCGGACAGGCCTGGCTACACCTTC. It translates to CASSSPDRPGYTF.